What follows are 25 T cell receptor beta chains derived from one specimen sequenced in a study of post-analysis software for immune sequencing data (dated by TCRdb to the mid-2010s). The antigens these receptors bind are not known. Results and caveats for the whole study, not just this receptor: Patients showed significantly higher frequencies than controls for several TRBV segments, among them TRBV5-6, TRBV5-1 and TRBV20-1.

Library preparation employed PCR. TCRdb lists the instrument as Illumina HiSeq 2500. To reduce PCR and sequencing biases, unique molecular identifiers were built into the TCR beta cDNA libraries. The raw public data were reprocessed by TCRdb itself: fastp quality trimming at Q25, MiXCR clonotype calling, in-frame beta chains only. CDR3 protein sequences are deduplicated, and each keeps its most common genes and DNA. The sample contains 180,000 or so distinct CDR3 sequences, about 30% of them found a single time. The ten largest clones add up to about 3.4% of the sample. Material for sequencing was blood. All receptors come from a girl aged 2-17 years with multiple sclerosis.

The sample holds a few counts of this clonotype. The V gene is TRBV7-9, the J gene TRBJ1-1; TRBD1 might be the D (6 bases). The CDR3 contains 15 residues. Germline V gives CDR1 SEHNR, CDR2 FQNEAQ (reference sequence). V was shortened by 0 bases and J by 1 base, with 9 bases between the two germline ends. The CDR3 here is CASSLAAGANTEAFF. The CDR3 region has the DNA TGTGCCAGCAGCTTAGCCGCAGGGGCGAACACTGAAGCTTTCTTT.

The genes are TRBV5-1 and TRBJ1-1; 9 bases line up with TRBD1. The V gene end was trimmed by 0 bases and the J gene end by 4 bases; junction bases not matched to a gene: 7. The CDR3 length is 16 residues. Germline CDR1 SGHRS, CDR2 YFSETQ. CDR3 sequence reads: CASSLGGTGSVTEAFF. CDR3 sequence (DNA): TGCGCCAGCAGCTTGGGGGGGACAGGGTCGGTCACTGAAGCTTTCTTT.

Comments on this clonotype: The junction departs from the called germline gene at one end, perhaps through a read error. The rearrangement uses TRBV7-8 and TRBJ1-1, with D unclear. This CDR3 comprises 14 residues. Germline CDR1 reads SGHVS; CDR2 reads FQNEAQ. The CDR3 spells CASSLGMGNTGAFF. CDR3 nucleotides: TGTGCCAGCAGCTTAGGCATGGGCAACACTGGAGCTTTCTTT.

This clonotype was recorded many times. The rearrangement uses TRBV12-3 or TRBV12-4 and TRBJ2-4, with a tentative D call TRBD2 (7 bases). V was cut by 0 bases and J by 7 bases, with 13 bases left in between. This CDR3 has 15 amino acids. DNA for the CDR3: TGTGCCAGCAGTTTAGCAGGGGGGGGATGGAACATTCAGTACTTC. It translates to CASSLAGGGWNIQYF.

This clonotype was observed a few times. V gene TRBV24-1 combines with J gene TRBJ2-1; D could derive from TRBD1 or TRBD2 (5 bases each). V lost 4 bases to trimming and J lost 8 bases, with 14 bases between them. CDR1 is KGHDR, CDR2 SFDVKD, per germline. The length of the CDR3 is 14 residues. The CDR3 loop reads CATSDGTVDHEQFF. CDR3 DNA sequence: TGTGCCACCAGTGACGGGACGGTTGACCATGAGCAGTTCTTC.

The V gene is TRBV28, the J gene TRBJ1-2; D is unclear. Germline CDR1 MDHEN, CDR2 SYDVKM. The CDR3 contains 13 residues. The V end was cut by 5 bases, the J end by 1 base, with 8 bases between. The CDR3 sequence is CASSPSINYGYTF. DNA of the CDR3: TGTGCCAGCAGTCCCAGCATTAACTATGGCTACACCTTC.

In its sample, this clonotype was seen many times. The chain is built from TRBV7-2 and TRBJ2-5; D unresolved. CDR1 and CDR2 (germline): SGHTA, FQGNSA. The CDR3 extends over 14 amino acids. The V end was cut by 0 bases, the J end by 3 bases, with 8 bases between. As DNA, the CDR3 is TGTGCCAGCAGCTTAGCGCGACTTAAAGAGACCCAGTACTTC. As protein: CASSLARLKETQYF.

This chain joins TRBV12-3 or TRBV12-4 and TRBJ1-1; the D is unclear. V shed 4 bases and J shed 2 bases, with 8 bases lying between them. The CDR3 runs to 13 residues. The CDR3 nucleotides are TGTGCCAGCAGTTCGGGATACAACACTGAAGCTTTCTTT. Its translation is CASSSGYNTEAFF.

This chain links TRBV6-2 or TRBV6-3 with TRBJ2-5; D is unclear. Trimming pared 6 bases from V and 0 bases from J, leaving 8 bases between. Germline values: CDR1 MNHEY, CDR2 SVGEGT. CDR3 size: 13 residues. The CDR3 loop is CASRYEHQETQYF. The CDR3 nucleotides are TGTGCCAGCAGGTACGAACACCAAGAGACCCAGTACTTC.

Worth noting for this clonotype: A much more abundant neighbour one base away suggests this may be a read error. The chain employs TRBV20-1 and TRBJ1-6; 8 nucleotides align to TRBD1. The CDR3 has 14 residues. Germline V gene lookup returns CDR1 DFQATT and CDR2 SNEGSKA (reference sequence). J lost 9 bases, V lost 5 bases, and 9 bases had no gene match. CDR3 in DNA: TGCAGTGCTTTTGCCAGGACAGGGACTTCACCCCTCCACTTT. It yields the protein CSAFARTGTSPLHF.

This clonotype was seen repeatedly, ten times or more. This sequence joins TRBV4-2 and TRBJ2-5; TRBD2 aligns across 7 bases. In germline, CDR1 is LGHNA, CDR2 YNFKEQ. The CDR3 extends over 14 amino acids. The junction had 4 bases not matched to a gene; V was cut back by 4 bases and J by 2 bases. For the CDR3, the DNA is TGTGCCAGCAGCCTCGGACTAGAACAAGAGACCCAGTACTTC. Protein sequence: CASSLGLEQETQYF.

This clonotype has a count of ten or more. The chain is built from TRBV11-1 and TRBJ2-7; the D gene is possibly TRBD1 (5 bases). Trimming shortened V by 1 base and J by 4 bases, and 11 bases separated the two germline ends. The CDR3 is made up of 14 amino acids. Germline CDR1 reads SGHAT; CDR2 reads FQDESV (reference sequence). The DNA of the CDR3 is TGTGCCAGCAGCTTAGAGCCAGGGTGGTACGAGCAGTACTTC. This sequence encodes CASSLEPGWYEQYF.

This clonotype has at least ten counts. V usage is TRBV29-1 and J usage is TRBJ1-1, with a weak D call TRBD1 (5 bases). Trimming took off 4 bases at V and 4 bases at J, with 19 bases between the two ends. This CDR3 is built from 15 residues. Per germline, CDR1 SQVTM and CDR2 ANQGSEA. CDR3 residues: CSVVVSGQGTTEAFF. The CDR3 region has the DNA TGCAGCGTTGTCGTGTCAGGGCAAGGGACCACTGAAGCTTTCTTT.

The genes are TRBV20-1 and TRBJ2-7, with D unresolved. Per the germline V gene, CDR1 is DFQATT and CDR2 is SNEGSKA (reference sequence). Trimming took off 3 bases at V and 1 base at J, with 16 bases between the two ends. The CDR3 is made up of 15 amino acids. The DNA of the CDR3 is TGCAGTGCTAGTTTGTCTCCCGGTCGTTCCTACGAGCAGTACTTC. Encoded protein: CSASLSPGRSYEQYF.

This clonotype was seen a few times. CDR3 protein: CASSEWLAENTDTQYF. The CDR3 DNA is TGTGCCAGCAGTGAATGGTTGGCGGAAAACACAGATACGCAGTATTTT. This chain joins TRBV25-1 and TRBJ2-3; D gene uncertain. From germline, CDR1 is MGHDK and CDR2 SYGVNS. The CDR3 is made up of 16 amino acids. Trimming took 1 base from V and 2 from J, leaving 13 bases between them. The full variable domain, its missing parts supplied by reference TRBV25-1 and TRBJ2-3, is EADIYQTPRYLVIGTGKKITLECSQTMGHDKMYWYQQDPGMELHLIHYSYGVNSTEKGDLSSESTVSRIRTEHFPLTLESARPSHTSQYLCASSEWLAENTDTQYFGPGTRLTVL.

DNA for the CDR3: TGTGCCAGCAGTCGTCAAACAGGGGCGGACTATGGCTACACCTTC. Its protein is CASSRQTGADYGYTF. The V gene is TRBV7-2, the J gene TRBJ1-2, with TRBD1 identical over 7 bases. The germline CDR1 and CDR2 sequences are SGHTA and FQGNSA. CDR3 length: 15 amino acids. V lost 6 bases and J lost 3; bases outside the gene matches: 10.

CDR3: CASSLSEGYEQYF. In nucleotides, the CDR3 is TGTGCCAGCAGCCTCTCGGAGGGATACGAGCAGTACTTC. The chain recombines TRBV5-6 with TRBJ2-5, with D perhaps matching TRBD2 (6 bases). The last part of the DNA fits TRBJ2-7 better; the J call may be wrong. Germline V CDR1 and CDR2: SGHDT, YYEEEE. This CDR3 is built from 13 residues.

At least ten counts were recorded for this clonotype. The CDR3 here is CASSLALSRGQETQYF. The CDR3 nucleotides are TGTGCCAGCAGCTTAGCGCTCTCGCGGGGTCAAGAGACCCAGTACTTC. This chain joins TRBV7-2 and TRBJ2-5, with a possible D match to TRBD2 (6 bases). The CDR3 has 16 amino acids. V dropped 0 bases and J dropped 2 bases, with 13 bases sitting between them. CDR1 SGHTA and CDR2 FQGNSA come from the germline V gene. The full variable domain, its missing parts supplied by reference TRBV7-2 and TRBJ2-5, is GAGVSQSPSNKVTEKGKDVELRCDPISGHTALYWYRQSLGQGLEFLIYFQGNSAPDKSGLPSDRFSAERTGGSVSTLTIQRTQQEDSAVYLCASSLALSRGQETQYFGPGTRLLVL.

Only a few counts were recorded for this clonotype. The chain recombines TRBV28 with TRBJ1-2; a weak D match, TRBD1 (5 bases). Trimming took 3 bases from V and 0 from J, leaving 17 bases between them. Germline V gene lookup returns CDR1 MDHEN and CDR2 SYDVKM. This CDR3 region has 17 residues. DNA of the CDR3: TGTGCCAGCAGTTTGCGGGGGGGGAGGACTGCTAACTATGGCTACACCTTC. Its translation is CASSLRGGRTANYGYTF.

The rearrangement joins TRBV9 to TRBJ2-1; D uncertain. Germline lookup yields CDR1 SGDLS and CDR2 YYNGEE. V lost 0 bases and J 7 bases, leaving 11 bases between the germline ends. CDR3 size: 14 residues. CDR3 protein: CASSVGVSLNEQFF. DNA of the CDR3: TGTGCCAGCAGCGTAGGAGTTAGTTTGAATGAGCAGTTCTTC.

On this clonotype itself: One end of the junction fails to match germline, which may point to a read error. In DNA, the CDR3 is TGTGCCAGCAGCTCTAGGGCGGGACTAGTCCAAGAGACCCGGTACTTC. Translation gives CASSSRAGLVQETRYF. J is TRBJ2-5 and V is TRBV2; 8 nucleotides line up with TRBD2. Germline V gene lookup returns CDR1 SNHLY and CDR2 FYNNEI. The CDR3 totals 16 residues.

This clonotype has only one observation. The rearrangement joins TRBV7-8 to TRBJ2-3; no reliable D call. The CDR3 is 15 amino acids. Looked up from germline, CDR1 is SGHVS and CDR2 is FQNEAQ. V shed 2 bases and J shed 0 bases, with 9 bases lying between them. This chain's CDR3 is CASSLSVRSTDTQYF. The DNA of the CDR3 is TGTGCCAGCAGCTTATCGGTGAGGAGCACAGATACGCAGTATTTT.

CDR3 protein: CSAPGTGGSEAFF. CDR3 DNA sequence: TGCAGTGCTCCCGGGACAGGGGGGTCTGAAGCTTTCTTT. This sequence joins TRBV20-1 and TRBJ1-1; 11 bases agree with TRBD1. The CDR3 consists of 13 residues. CDR1 and CDR2 from the germline V gene are DFQATT and SNEGSKA (reference sequence). V trimming: 5 bases; J trimming: 6 bases; junction bases outside the gene matches: 5.

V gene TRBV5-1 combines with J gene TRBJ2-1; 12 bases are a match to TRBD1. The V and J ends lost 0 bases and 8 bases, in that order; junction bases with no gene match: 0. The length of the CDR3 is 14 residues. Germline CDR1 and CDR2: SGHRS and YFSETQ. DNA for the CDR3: TGCGCCAGCAGCTTGGGGGACAGGGGGCATGAGCAGTTCTTC. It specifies CASSLGDRGHEQFF.

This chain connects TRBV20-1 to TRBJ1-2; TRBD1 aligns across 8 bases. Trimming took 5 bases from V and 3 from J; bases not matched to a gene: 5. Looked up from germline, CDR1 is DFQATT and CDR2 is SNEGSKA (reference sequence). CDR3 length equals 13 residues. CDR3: CSASDRVDYGYTF. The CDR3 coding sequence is TGCAGTGCTTCGGACAGGGTAGACTATGGCTACACCTTC.